The T cell receptor (beta chain) under discussion was sequenced for a study of read filtering for tumor transcriptome and immune sequencing. Study summary: Eight or nine patients were R-ISS I, around 15 were R-ISS II, about seven were R-ISS III.

Note on this clonotype: A much larger clone is a single base away; this may be a read error.

V was shortened by 6 bases and J by 4 bases, with 19 bases between the two germline ends. The CDR3 is made up of 15 amino acids. CDR1 and CDR2 (germline): MDHEN, SYDVKM. This library used around 400 ng RNA and molecular barcoded adaptors spanning alpha/delta and beta/gamma chains. Each CDR3 protein gets one entry after TCRdb re-called the reads with MiXCR. The sample has approximately 40,000 distinct CDR3 sequences, 14% seen once. The sample taken for sequencing was a population of CD138-negative cells sorted from bone marrow. This TCR came from a donor at least 40 years old with multiple myeloma. The V call is TRBV28, the J call TRBJ2-7; D may be TRBD1 or TRBD2 (7 bases each). The CDR3 nucleotides read TGTGCCAGCAGCGGGGGGACAGAAGCCTGGTACGAGCAGTACTTC. This codes for CASSGGTEAWYEQYF.